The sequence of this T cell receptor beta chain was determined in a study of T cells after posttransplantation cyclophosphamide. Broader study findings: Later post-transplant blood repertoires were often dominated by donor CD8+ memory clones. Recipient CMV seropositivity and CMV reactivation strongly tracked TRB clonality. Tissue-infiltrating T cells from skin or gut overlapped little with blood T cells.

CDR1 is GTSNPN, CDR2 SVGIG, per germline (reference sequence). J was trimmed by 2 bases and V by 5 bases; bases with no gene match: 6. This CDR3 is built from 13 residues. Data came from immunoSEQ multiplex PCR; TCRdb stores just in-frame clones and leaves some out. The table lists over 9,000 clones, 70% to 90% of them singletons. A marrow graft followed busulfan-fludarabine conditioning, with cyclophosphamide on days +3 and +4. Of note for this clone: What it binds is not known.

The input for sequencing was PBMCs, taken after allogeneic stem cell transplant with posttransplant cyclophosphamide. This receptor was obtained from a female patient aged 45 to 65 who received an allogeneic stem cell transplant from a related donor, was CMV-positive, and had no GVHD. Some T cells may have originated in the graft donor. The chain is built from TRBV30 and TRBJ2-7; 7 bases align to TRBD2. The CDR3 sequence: CAWERGGTYEQYF. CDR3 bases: TGTGCCTGGGAAAGGGGAGGGACCTACGAGCAGTACTTC.